The next 11 T cell receptor beta chains were all read from a single sample in a study of T cells in Graves' hyperthyroidism and ophthalmopathy. RNA transcripts were the template for amplifying TCR beta CDR3 regions. The HTBI primer set drove a first-round RT-PCR of the TCR CDR3. TCRdb re-called the multiplex PCR reads with MiXCR, one entry per CDR3 protein. The sample has over 500,000 distinct CDR3 sequences, around 15% seen once. Sequencing used blood. The receptors were sampled from a woman aged 40-49 years with Graves' hyperthyroidism.

The rearrangement links TRBV20-1 to TRBJ1-5; D gene ambiguous. V lost 8 bases and J 1 base, leaving 3 bases between the germline ends. The CDR3 is 10 residues long. CDR1 is DFQATT and CDR2 is SNEGSKA in the germline V gene (reference sequence). CDR3 nucleotides: TGCAGTACCAGCAATCAGCCCCAGCATTTT. Protein: CSTSNQPQHF.

This clonotype was seen more than once but under ten times. The CDR3 spells CASRGTGTITSGNTIYF. For the CDR3, the DNA is TGTGCCAGCAGGGGGACAGGGACTATCACCTCTGGAAACACCATATATTTT. The rearrangement uses TRBV25-1 and TRBJ1-3; 9 nucleotides line up with TRBD1. The ends lost 6 bases at V and 0 bases at J; junction bases unmatched: 9. The germline V gene encodes CDR1 MGHDK and CDR2 SYGVNS. The CDR3 sequence is 17 residues long. The entire variable domain, with the rest obtained from reference TRBV25-1 and TRBJ1-3, is as follows: EADIYQTPRYLVIGTGKKITLECSQTMGHDKMYWYQQDPGMELHLIHYSYGVNSTEKGDLSSESTVSRIRTEHFPLTLESARPSHTSQYLCASRGTGTITSGNTIYFGEGSWLTVV.

There are many counts of this clonotype. This sequence joins TRBV28 and TRBJ1-1; 7 bases agree with TRBD1. Trimming at V came to 1 base and at J to 5 bases, leaving 7 bases not matched to a gene. CDR1 and CDR2 from the germline V gene are MDHEN and SYDVKM. The CDR3 is 15 amino acids. CDR3 sequence: CASSLYPGGSTEAFF. The CDR3 region has the DNA TGTGCCAGCAGTTTATACCCAGGGGGGTCTACTGAAGCTTTCTTT.

V gene TRBV15 combines with J gene TRBJ2-2, with D possibly matching TRBD1 (5 bases). Germline loops: CDR1 LNHNV, CDR2 YYDKDF (reference sequence). The CDR3 contains 14 residues. Trimming stripped 3 bases from V and 3 bases from J, with 8 bases between. Here the CDR3 DNA reads TGTGCCACCAGCAGCCGCAGGGACACCGGGGAGCTGTTTTTT. Translation gives CATSSRRDTGELFF.

Regarding this clonotype: Being one base from a much bigger clone, this may be a read error. This chain joins TRBV7-9 and TRBJ2-2; possible D gene TRBD1, 5 bases. V dropped 5 bases and J dropped 6 bases, with 16 bases sitting between them. The CDR3 covers 15 residues. Germline-derived CDR1 and CDR2 are SEHNR and FQNEAQ (reference sequence). The CDR3 loop reads CASSLMDINAGELFF. CDR3 bases: TGTGCCAGCAGCCTGATGGACATTAACGCCGGGGAGCTGTTTTTT.

A few counts support this clonotype. V is TRBV28 and J is TRBJ1-2; D not certain. This CDR3 comprises 12 residues. Germline CDR1 and CDR2: MDHEN and SYDVKM. V lost 3 bases, J lost 8 bases, and 10 bases lay in between. The CDR3 bases are TGTGCCAGCAGTTTTGGTGAGACAGGCTACACCTTC. Amino acids: CASSFGETGYTF.

This clonotype has a count of ten or more. The rearrangement joins TRBV5-6 to TRBJ1-1; possible D gene TRBD1, 5 bases. The CDR3 spans 17 residues. Trimming stripped 0 bases from V and 0 bases from J, with 15 bases between. Germline V gives CDR1 SGHDT, CDR2 YYEEEE. This chain's CDR3 is CASSLAGSIYMNTEAFF. The CDR3, as DNA: TGTGCCAGCAGCTTGGCAGGGTCCATCTACATGAACACTGAAGCTTTCTTT. The complete variable domain, with remaining parts taken from reference TRBV5-6 and TRBJ1-1, reads DAGVTQSPTHLIKTRGQQVTLRCSPKSGHDTVSWYQQALGQGPQFIFQYYEEEERQRGNFPDRFSGHQFPNYSSELNVNALLLGDSALYLCASSLAGSIYMNTEAFFGQGTRLTVV.

V is TRBV28 and J is TRBJ2-2, with TRBD1 identical over 10 bases. J gave up 3 bases and V 5 bases, and 3 bases lay outside the gene matches. The CDR3 sequence is 15 residues long. The germline V gene encodes CDR1 MDHEN and CDR2 SYDVKM. CDR3 DNA sequence: TGTGCCAGCAGTGGGGACAGGGGTTACACCGGGGAGCTGTTTTTT. This codes for CASSGDRGYTGELFF.

This clonotype was detected a few times. V gene TRBV28 combines with J gene TRBJ1-4; D gene unclear. Germline CDR1 and CDR2: MDHEN and SYDVKM. The V end was cut by 7 bases, the J end by 3 bases, with 6 bases between. The CDR3 spans 12 residues. CDR3 sequence: CASKVSNEKLFF. The DNA for the CDR3 is TGTGCCAGCAAGGTCTCTAATGAAAAACTGTTTTTT. Using reference TRBV28 and TRBJ1-4 for the parts outside the CDR3, the full variable domain is DVKVTQSSRYLVKRTGEKVFLECVQDMDHENMFWYRQDPGLGLRLIYFSYDVKMKEKGDIPEGYSVSREKKERFSLILESASTNQTSMYLCASKVSNEKLFFGSGTQLSVL.

This chain connects TRBV5-6 to TRBJ2-1; the D is unclear. Germline V gene sequence: CDR1 SGHDT, CDR2 YYEEEE. CDR3 size: 11 residues. Trimming pared 4 bases from V and 12 bases from J, leaving 11 bases between. The CDR3 reads CASSLGTRQFF. The CDR3 region has the DNA TGTGCCAGCAGCCTCGGAACTCGGCAGTTCTTC.

The rearrangement links TRBV20-1 to TRBJ2-1; the match to TRBD2 covers 13 bases. The CDR3 extends over 13 amino acids. The germline gives CDR1 DFQATT, CDR2 SNEGSKA (reference sequence). V was pared by 3 bases and J by 8 bases, with 1 base of the junction left unmatched. The CDR3 region is CSASGTSGDEQFF. Here the CDR3 DNA reads TGCAGTGCTAGCGGGACTAGCGGGGATGAGCAGTTCTTC.